This T cell receptor beta chain was sequenced for a study of blood T cell repertoires in COVID-19. About the research overall: Samples of COVID-19 (acute and convalescent) were obtained from the United States, Italy and Spain. T cells, B-cell-depleted T cells, or PBMCs supplied cDNA or gDNA.

Only a few counts were recorded for this clone. The CDR3 length is 14 residues. With 4 bases clipped from V and 4 bases from J, the junction kept 1 base outside the gene matches. Per the authors' pipeline: The assay estimated nucleated cells by amplifying reference gene primers. Some clones are missing from TCRdb's copy, which holds only in-frame ones; the method was immunoSEQ multiplex PCR. The V and J calls and clone size are taken from that table; D and trimming were inferred from the DNA. The sample yields 200,000 to 250,000 clones, 87% seen once. In assigning cohorts, the study relied on participant-reported clinical history.

Input material: PBMCs or T cells enriched from blood (not recorded which). The source of this sequence is a man younger than 35 with acute COVID-19. This rearrangement joins TRBV23-1 to TRBJ1-4, with 9 bases lining up with TRBD1. TRBV23-1 is noted as an ORF with a role that remains uncertain. The CDR3 DNA reads as TGCGCCAGCAGTCCGGACAGGGGTAATGAAAAACTGTTTTTT. It specifies CASSPDRGNEKLFF.